This T cell receptor (beta chain) appears in the sequencing data of a study of cytomegalovirus exposure and HLA in healthy donors. This clone has just one count. The antigen is not known. The PCR had 60 Vbeta and 13 Jbeta primers. Profiled with immunoSEQ multiplex PCR; TCRdb holds only in-frame clones, not every one. Here the sample spans fewer than 200,000 clones, 79% being singletons. CDR3 length: 17 residues. Germline assignment: CDR1 MDHEN and CDR2 SYDVKM. Germline trimming cut 5 bases from V and 1 base from J; bases unmatched to any gene: 12. Findings and limits, study-wide: As immune exposure information, only CMV serostatus was available.

The material sequenced was PBMCs. This sequence originates from a woman in her thirties or forties in good health and CMV-seronegative. V and J are TRBV28 and TRBJ2-3, with 7 bases fitting TRBD1. The CDR3 DNA follows: TGTGCCAGCAGTAGAAGGGCTGGGACAGTTGGCACAGATACGCAGTATTTT. Protein: CASSRRAGTVGTDTQYF.